The rows below give T cell receptor beta chains drawn from one sample of a study of beta chain features in type 1 diabetes. Assay: immunoSEQ multiplex PCR; the TCRdb copy retains only in-frame clones and omits some. The data hold about 620,000 clones, with 15% to 17% observed a single time. The sample comprised naive CD4+ T cells from blood. The receptors were sampled from a man younger than 35 in good health. Each CDR3 is given with its conserved first and last residue. A D gene is named only where the DNA matches it firmly. A row's size may be missing; if present it is once, few, many or a size class.

CDR3 length: 14
V gene: TRBV14
clone size: many
J gene: TRBJ1-2
D gene: .
CDR3 protein: CASSQVPSGGGYTF
CDR3 DNA: TGTGCCAGCAGCCAAGTACCAAGCGGCGGTGGCTACACCTTC

CDR3 length: 15
V gene: TRBV7-3
clone size: .
J gene: TRBJ2-7
D gene: .
CDR3 protein: CASSLGATEIYEQYF
CDR3 DNA: TGTGCCAGCAGCTTAGGAGCGACAGAAATCTACGAGCAGTACTTC

CDR3 length: 15
V gene: TRBV5-6
clone size: .
J gene: TRBJ2-5
D gene: .
CDR3 protein: CASSMYGGTQETQYF
CDR3 DNA: TGTGCCAGCAGCATGTACGGGGGAACACAGGAGACCCAGTACTTC

CDR3 length: 13
V gene: TRBV7-2
clone size: few
J gene: TRBJ1-5
D gene: .
CDR3 protein: CASSLFADRSQHF
CDR3 DNA: TGTGCCAGCAGCTTATTTGCTGACCGGTCCCAGCATTTT

CDR3 length: 15
V gene: TRBV28
clone size: .
J gene: TRBJ2-2
D gene: .
CDR3 protein: CASIEPGQGAGELFF
CDR3 DNA: TGTGCCAGCATCGAACCAGGTCAGGGAGCCGGGGAGCTGTTTTTT

CDR3 length: 13
V gene: TRBV7-2
clone size: .
J gene: TRBJ2-1
D gene: .
CDR3 protein: CASSLSSYNEQFF
CDR3 DNA: TGTGCCAGCAGCTTATCTAGCTACAATGAGCAGTTCTTC

CDR3 length: 14
V gene: TRBV30
clone size: few
J gene: TRBJ2-7
D gene: TRBD1
CDR3 protein: CAWSYGTGLHEQYF
CDR3 DNA: TGTGCCTGGAGTTACGGGACAGGGCTCCACGAGCAGTACTTC

CDR3 length: 12
V gene: TRBV28
clone size: few
J gene: TRBJ1-2
D gene: .
CDR3 protein: CASSLGQYGYTF
CDR3 DNA: TGTGCCAGCAGTTTAGGCCAGTATGGCTACACCTTC

CDR3 length: 18
V gene: TRBV6-1
clone size: few
J gene: TRBJ2-3
D gene: .
CDR3 protein: CASSEALVPGSFTDTQYF
CDR3 DNA: TGTGCCAGCAGTGAAGCGCTTGTCCCCGGGAGCTTCACAGATACGCAGTATTTT

CDR3 length: 16
V gene: TRBV10-3
clone size: .
J gene: TRBJ2-2
D gene: .
CDR3 protein: CAIHMREPANTGELFF
CDR3 DNA: TGTGCCATCCATATGCGGGAACCTGCGAACACCGGGGAGCTGTTTTTT

CDR3 length: 14
V gene: TRBV27
clone size: few
J gene: TRBJ2-7
D gene: .
CDR3 protein: CASSLSRNYYEQYF
CDR3 DNA: TGTGCCAGCAGTTTATCCAGAAACTATTACGAGCAGTACTTC

CDR3 length: 14
V gene: TRBV21-1
clone size: few
J gene: TRBJ2-5
D gene: .
CDR3 protein: CASSGWGRGETQYF
CDR3 DNA: TGTGCCAGCAGCGGATGGGGCAGGGGAGAGACCCAGTACTTC

CDR3 length: 14
V gene: TRBV10-3
clone size: .
J gene: TRBJ1-5
D gene: .
CDR3 protein: CATGGQGPSQPQHF
CDR3 DNA: TGTGCCACCGGAGGTCAGGGGCCTAGTCAGCCCCAGCATTTT

CDR3 length: 13
V gene: TRBV7-9
clone size: .
J gene: TRBJ1-1
D gene: .
CDR3 protein: CASSLNMVTEAFF
CDR3 DNA: TGTGCCAGCAGCTTAAACATGGTCACTGAAGCTTTCTTT

CDR3 length: 11
V gene: TRBV27
clone size: .
J gene: TRBJ2-7
D gene: .
CDR3 protein: CASSHHYEQYF
CDR3 DNA: TGTGCCAGCAGCCACCATTACGAGCAGTACTTC

CDR3 length: 15
V gene: TRBV7-2
clone size: .
J gene: TRBJ1-2
D gene: .
CDR3 protein: CASSLGAGRLYGYTF
CDR3 DNA: TGTGCCAGCAGCTTAGGGGCAGGGCGCCTTTATGGCTACACCTTC

CDR3 length: 15
V gene: TRBV4-1
clone size: .
J gene: TRBJ1-6
D gene: TRBD1
CDR3 protein: CASSLLGQGNSPLHF
CDR3 DNA: TGCGCCAGCAGCCTTTTGGGACAGGGGAATTCACCCCTCCACTTT

CDR3 length: 13
V gene: TRBV27
clone size: few
J gene: TRBJ2-7
D gene: .
CDR3 protein: CASSLRATYEQYF
CDR3 DNA: TGTGCCAGCAGTTTACGAGCCACCTACGAGCAGTACTTC

CDR3 length: 16
V gene: TRBV27
clone size: few
J gene: TRBJ1-5
D gene: .
CDR3 protein: CASSFVQRHSNQPQHF
CDR3 DNA: TGTGCCAGCAGTTTTGTACAAAGGCATAGCAATCAGCCCCAGCATTTT

CDR3 length: 16
V gene: TRBV9
clone size: .
J gene: TRBJ2-3
D gene: .
CDR3 protein: CASSPRRGGAGDTQYF
CDR3 DNA: TGTGCCAGCAGCCCCCGAAGGGGGGGGGCAGGAGATACGCAGTATTTT

CDR3 length: 14
V gene: TRBV5-1
clone size: .
J gene: TRBJ2-1
D gene: .
CDR3 protein: CASLGQGRRNEQFF
CDR3 DNA: TGCGCCAGCCTTGGGCAGGGGAGGAGGAATGAGCAGTTCTTC

CDR3 length: 13
V gene: TRBV10-3
clone size: few
J gene: TRBJ1-2
D gene: .
CDR3 protein: CAISLDPTYGYTF
CDR3 DNA: TGTGCCATCAGCTTAGACCCCACCTATGGCTACACCTTC

CDR3 length: 11
V gene: TRBV19
clone size: .
J gene: TRBJ2-2
D gene: .
CDR3 protein: CASSIRGELFF
CDR3 DNA: TGTGCCAGTAGTATACGTGGGGAGCTGTTTTTT

CDR3 length: 14
V gene: TRBV18
clone size: few
J gene: TRBJ1-4
D gene: .
CDR3 protein: CASSPDGANEKLFF
CDR3 DNA: TGTGCCAGCTCACCTGACGGGGCTAATGAAAAACTGTTTTTT

CDR3 length: 15
V gene: TRBV25-1
clone size: few
J gene: TRBJ2-5
D gene: .
CDR3 protein: CASSESRGAGETQYF
CDR3 DNA: TGTGCCAGCAGTGAATCCCGGGGGGCGGGGGAGACCCAGTACTTC

CDR3 length: 15
V gene: TRBV19
clone size: few
J gene: TRBJ2-1
D gene: TRBD2
CDR3 protein: CASSIITSGGNEQFF
CDR3 DNA: TGTGCCAGTAGTATTATTACTAGCGGAGGGAATGAGCAGTTCTTC

CDR3 length: 13
V gene: TRBV29-1
clone size: few
J gene: TRBJ1-5
D gene: .
CDR3 protein: CSVGDNSNQPQHF
CDR3 DNA: TGCAGCGTTGGAGATAATAGCAATCAGCCCCAGCATTTT

CDR3 length: 11
V gene: TRBV25-1
clone size: .
J gene: TRBJ2-7
D gene: .
CDR3 protein: CASSGLYEQYF
CDR3 DNA: TGTGCCAGCAGTGGTCTCTACGAGCAGTACTTC

CDR3 length: 13
V gene: TRBV10-3
clone size: few
J gene: TRBJ1-5
D gene: .
CDR3 protein: CAISTEGHQPQHF
CDR3 DNA: TGTGCCATCAGTACGGAGGGGCATCAGCCCCAGCATTTT

CDR3 length: 15
V gene: TRBV10-3
clone size: few
J gene: TRBJ1-3
D gene: .
CDR3 protein: CAISESGALGNTIYF
CDR3 DNA: TGTGCCATCAGTGAGTCAGGGGCGCTTGGAAACACCATATATTTT

CDR3 length: 13
V gene: TRBV14
clone size: few
J gene: TRBJ2-3
D gene: .
CDR3 protein: CASSQVTETLQYF
CDR3 DNA: TGTGCCAGCAGCCAAGTTACGGAGACCTTACAGTATTTT

CDR3 length: 14
V gene: TRBV6-6
clone size: .
J gene: TRBJ2-3
D gene: TRBD2
CDR3 protein: CASTQAGGTDTQYF
CDR3 DNA: TGTGCCAGCACCCAAGCGGGGGGCACAGATACGCAGTATTTT

CDR3 length: 15
V gene: TRBV18
clone size: few
J gene: TRBJ1-5
D gene: .
CDR3 protein: CASSLSGVGDQPQHF
CDR3 DNA: TGTGCCAGCTCACTTAGCGGGGTTGGAGATCAGCCCCAGCATTTT

CDR3 length: 14
V gene: TRBV4-2
clone size: few
J gene: TRBJ2-7
D gene: TRBD1
CDR3 protein: CASSQIRTGEIVYF
CDR3 DNA: TGTGCCAGCAGCCAGATCCGGACAGGGGAAATTGTATACTTC

CDR3 length: 13
V gene: TRBV5-4
clone size: few
J gene: TRBJ2-7
D gene: .
CDR3 protein: CASRPGQGREQYF
CDR3 DNA: TGTGCCAGCAGACCCGGGCAGGGCCGAGAGCAGTACTTC

CDR3 length: 15
V gene: TRBV6-5
clone size: .
J gene: TRBJ1-2
D gene: .
CDR3 protein: CASSYSRGDNYGYTF
CDR3 DNA: TGTGCCAGCAGTTACTCGAGGGGGGACAACTATGGCTACACCTTC

CDR3 length: 15
V gene: TRBV10-3
clone size: .
J gene: TRBJ2-1
D gene: .
CDR3 protein: CAISESGGGRNEQFF
CDR3 DNA: TGTGCCATCAGTGAGTCTGGGGGTGGGAGGAATGAGCAGTTCTTC